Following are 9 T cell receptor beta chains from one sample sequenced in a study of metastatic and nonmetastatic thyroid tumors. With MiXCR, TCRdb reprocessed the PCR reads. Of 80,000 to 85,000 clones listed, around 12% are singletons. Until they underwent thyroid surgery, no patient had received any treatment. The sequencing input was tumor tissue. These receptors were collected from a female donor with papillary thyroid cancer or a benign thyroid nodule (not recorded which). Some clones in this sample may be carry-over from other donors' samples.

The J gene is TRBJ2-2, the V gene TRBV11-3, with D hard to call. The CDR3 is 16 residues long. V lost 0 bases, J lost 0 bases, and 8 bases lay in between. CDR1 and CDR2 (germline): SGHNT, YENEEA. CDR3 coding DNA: TGTGCCAGCAGCTTAGATCCAGCCTCGAACACCGGGGAGCTGTTTTTT. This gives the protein CASSLDPASNTGELFF.

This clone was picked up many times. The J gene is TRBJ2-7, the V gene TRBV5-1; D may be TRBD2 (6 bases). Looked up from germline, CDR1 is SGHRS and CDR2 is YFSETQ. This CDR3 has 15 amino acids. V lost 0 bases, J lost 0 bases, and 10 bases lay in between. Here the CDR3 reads CASSLVAGSSYEQYF. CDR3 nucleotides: TGCGCCAGCAGCTTGGTGGCCGGGAGCTCCTACGAGCAGTACTTC.

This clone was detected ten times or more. The CDR3 nucleotides are TGTGCCACCAGCAGAGTAGGCTGGGGCGAGCAGTACTTC. Translated, it gives CATSRVGWGEQYF. J is TRBJ2-7 and V is TRBV15, with D hard to call. This CDR3 has 13 amino acids. Germline CDR1 and CDR2: LNHNV and YYDKDF (reference sequence). V gave up 1 base and J gave up 6 bases, with 10 bases separating them.

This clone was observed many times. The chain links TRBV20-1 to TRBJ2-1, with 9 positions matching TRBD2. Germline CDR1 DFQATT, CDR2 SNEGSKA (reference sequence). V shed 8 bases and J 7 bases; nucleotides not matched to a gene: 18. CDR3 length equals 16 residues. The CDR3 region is CSLEGSSGDRRNEQFF. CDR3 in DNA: TGCAGTCTCGAGGGGTCTAGCGGGGATCGCCGAAATGAGCAGTTCTTC.

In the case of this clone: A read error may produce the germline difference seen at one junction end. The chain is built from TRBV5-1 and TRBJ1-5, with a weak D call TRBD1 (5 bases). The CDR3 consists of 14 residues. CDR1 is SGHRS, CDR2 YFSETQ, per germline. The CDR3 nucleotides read TGCTCCAGCAGCCCGGACAAGGGTAATCAGCCCCAGCATTTT. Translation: CSSSPDKGNQPQHF.

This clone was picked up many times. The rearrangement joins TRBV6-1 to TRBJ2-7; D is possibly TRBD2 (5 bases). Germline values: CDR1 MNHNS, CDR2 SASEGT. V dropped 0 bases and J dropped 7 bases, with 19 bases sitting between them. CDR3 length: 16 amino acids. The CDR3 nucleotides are TGTGCCAGCAGTGAAGCGGACTGGAAGGGCGGATTGGAGCAGTACTTC. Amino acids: CASSEADWKGGLEQYF.

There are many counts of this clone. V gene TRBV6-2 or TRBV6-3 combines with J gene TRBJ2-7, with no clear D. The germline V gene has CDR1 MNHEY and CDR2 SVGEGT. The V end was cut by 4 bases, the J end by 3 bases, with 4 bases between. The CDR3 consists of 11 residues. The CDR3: CASSLDYEQYF. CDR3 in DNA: TGTGCCAGCAGTTTGGACTACGAGCAGTACTTC.

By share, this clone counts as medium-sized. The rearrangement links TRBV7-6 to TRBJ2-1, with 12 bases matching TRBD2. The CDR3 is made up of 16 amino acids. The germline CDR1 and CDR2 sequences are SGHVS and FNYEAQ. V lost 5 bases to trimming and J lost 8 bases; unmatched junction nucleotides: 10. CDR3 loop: CASSGGLAGWGDEQFF. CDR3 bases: TGTGCCAGCAGCGGGGGACTAGCGGGCTGGGGGGATGAGCAGTTCTTC.

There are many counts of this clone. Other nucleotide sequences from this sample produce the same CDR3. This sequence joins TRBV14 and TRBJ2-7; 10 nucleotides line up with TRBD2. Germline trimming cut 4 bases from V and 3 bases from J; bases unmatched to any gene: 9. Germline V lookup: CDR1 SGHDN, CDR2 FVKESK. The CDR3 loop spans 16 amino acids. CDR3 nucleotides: TGTGCCAGCAGCCCTATTGCGTCTAGCGGGAGCTACGAGCAGTACTTC. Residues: CASSPIASSGSYEQYF.